Sequencing of this TCR beta chain was carried out in a study of CD8 T cells in Susac syndrome (dated by TCRdb to the late 2010s). Background for the entire study: The study used repertoire sequencing to test whether antigen drove CD8+ T cell activation and differentiation in Susac syndrome.

High-throughput TCR beta sequencing profiled peripheral blood CD8+ and CD4+ T cells from healthy donors, Susac syndrome patients and multiple sclerosis patients. Healthy donors were included as age- and sex-matched controls. Bulk CD8+ and CD4+ T cells were purified by magnetic negative isolation, while CD8+ TEMRA cells were enriched using FACS. Blood was collected in EDTA tubes and processed within 24 hours, with PBMCs isolated through density gradient centrifugation. PBMCs intended for TCR sequencing were cryopreserved in liquid nitrogen and thawed later in a water bath at 37 degrees C. Purity of sorted or isolated CD4+, CD8+ and CD8+ TEMRA cells was at least 90%. Summary of the overall study and its limitations: The number of individuals in the TCR sequencing and HLA analysis was recognized as being relatively small.

Concerning this clonotype: What antigen it recognizes has not been identified. No base quality values were provided; no much bigger clone lies one nucleotide off.

RNA was extracted using the RNeasy kit, and roughly 0.5 to 1 microgram was reverse transcribed with random hexamers. TCR beta CDR3 regions were amplified with the immunoSEQ multiplex PCR assay covering 54 Vbeta and 13 Jbeta segments. Bias from PCR amplification was corrected by using a synthetic template baseline for primer optimization and for computational correction. As for the original processing: Reads were annotated to V, D and J genes per IMGT and analyzed with immunoSEQ Analyzer, keeping only productive sequences. Clonality was calculated as one minus the Shannon entropy normalized by log2 of the number of productive unique sequences. Public and private clones were assessed among the 100 most prevalent clones of each patient and control. A clone was defined as Susac-specific if it was absent from the healthy and MS cohorts, from over a thousand published viral clones and from other ImmuneACCESS disease sequences. TCRdb itself trimmed the public reads at Q25 with fastp, ran MiXCR and retained productive beta chains. Identical CDR3 protein sequences are pooled into one entry, listed with their most common genes and DNA. It is TCRdb's table, rather than the study itself, that gives the V and J calls and clone size. The sample has 150,000 to 200,000 distinct CDR3 sequences on record, around 94% of them singletons. About 0.13% of the sample is taken by the ten largest.

The sample taken for sequencing was CD4+ T cells from PBMCs. The receptor was isolated from a human donor in good health.

The CDR3 in this case is CASSQDVGARGTGELFF. In nucleotides, the sequence is TGTGCCAGCAGCCAAGATGTCGGGGCGCGCGGCACCGGGGAGCTGTTTTTT. The rearrangement combines TRBV5-4 with TRBJ2-2; the D gene may be TRBD1 or TRBD2, since each aligns over 5 bases. V gives up 4 bases and J gives up 4 bases, and the segment between their germline ends measures 20 bases. The germline V gene (reference sequence) yields SGHNT for CDR1 and YYREEE for CDR2. From its cysteine to its phenylalanine, the CDR3 spans 17 amino acids. The entry retains the CDR3 DNA only, 51 bases that are in frame from base 1.